This T cell receptor beta chain originates from a study of naive and memory T cell subsets. Notes on the study in general: TCR abundance followed a power law differing between naive and memory subsets. Findings for naive and memory subsets could not be checked against ground truth. A few larger clonotypes appeared in naive repertoires, especially CD8, possibly memory cells re-expressing CD45RA.

Cells stained for CD3, CD4, CD8, CD45RA and CD27 were sorted into four subsets. The beta constant-region primer was an equimolar mix of two oligonucleotides covering TRBC1 and TRBC2. Nested alpha and beta constant-region primers with the SP2 primer drove four PCR rounds on ligated cDNA. A 12-nucleotide UMI and the SP2 primer were added to the cDNA 3' end by oligonucleotide ligation. TCRdb fed the UMI-ligation and nested PCR reads into MiXCR, producing one record per CDR3 protein. The profile shows roughly 92,000 distinct CDR3 sequences, over 9% of them singletons. Concerning this clonotype itself: The antigen is undetermined.

What was sequenced was naive CD4+ T cells from blood. The source of this sequence is a human donor in good health.

The DNA of the CDR3 is TGTGCCTGGAAAGGGGTTATGTCCAGACAAGAGACCCAGTACTTC. Translated: CAWKGVMSRQETQYF. The genes are TRBV30 and TRBJ2-5, with D tentatively TRBD1 (5 bases). Germline CDR1 and CDR2: GTSNPN and SVGIG (reference sequence). Trimming removed 4 bases from V and 2 bases from J, with 17 bases in between. This CDR3 region has 15 residues.